The 18 T cell receptor beta chains given below trace back to one sample, sequenced in a study of blood T cell repertoires in COVID-19. Measured with immunoSEQ multiplex PCR; TCRdb has only the in-frame clones, and not every one. This table has tens of thousands of clones, around 90% appearing once. Material: peripheral blood. These TCRs come from a man aged 50 to 59 with active COVID-19.

V gene TRBV6-6 combines with J gene TRBJ1-1; 8 bases align to TRBD1. From germline, CDR1 is MNHNY and CDR2 SVGAGI (reference sequence). Trimming took 4 bases from V and 4 from J; bases not matched to a gene: 11. This CDR3 is 16 amino acids long. CDR3 residues: CASSSPGTGRGTEAFF. The CDR3 bases are TGTGCCAGCAGTTCCCCCGGGACAGGACGTGGCACTGAAGCTTTCTTT.

This rearrangement joins TRBV19 to TRBJ2-1, with TRBD1 identical over 10 bases. CDR1 is LNHDA and CDR2 is SQIVND in the germline V gene (reference sequence). Germline trimming cut 4 bases from V and 4 bases from J; bases unmatched to any gene: 7. This CDR3 has 16 residues. CDR3 loop: CASSSGTGATYNEQFF. The CDR3 region has the DNA TGTGCCAGTAGTAGCGGGACAGGGGCTACTTACAATGAGCAGTTCTTC.

This sequence joins TRBV14 and TRBJ2-3; 10 positions match TRBD2. The CDR3 extends over 15 amino acids. The trim removed 1 base at V and 7 bases at J, leaving 5 bases unmatched. Germline CDR1 SGHDN, CDR2 FVKESK. The DNA of the CDR3 is TGTGCCAGCAGCCAAGCCAGCGGGGGGGCGTATACGCAGTATTTT. It translates to CASSQASGGAYTQYF.

J is TRBJ2-1 and V is TRBV9; TRBD1 is a possible D gene (6 bases). Trimming removed 3 bases from V and 10 bases from J, with 11 bases in between. The germline V gene encodes CDR1 SGDLS and CDR2 YYNGEE. The CDR3 is 12 residues long. The CDR3: CASSALQGEQFF. The CDR3 coding sequence is TGTGCCAGCAGCGCACTACAGGGAGAGCAGTTCTTC.

V is TRBV6-5 and J is TRBJ1-6; 9 bases are a match to TRBD1. The CDR3 has 14 residues. The V and J ends lost 5 bases and 9 bases, in that order; junction bases with no gene match: 5. Germline loops: CDR1 MNHEY, CDR2 SVGAGI. The DNA of the CDR3 is TGTGCCAGCAGTAAGGGACAGGGTCGTTCACCCCTCCACTTT. Translation gives CASSKGQGRSPLHF.

V usage is TRBV11-2 and J usage is TRBJ2-3; 9 bases match TRBD1. The CDR3 contains 17 residues. The germline gives CDR1 SGHAT, CDR2 FQNNGV. Unmatched junction bases numbered 8, after V lost 4 bases and J lost 0 bases. CDR3 region: CASSSRGGTGSTDTQYF. The CDR3, as DNA: TGTGCCAGCAGCTCTCGGGGAGGGACAGGGAGCACAGATACGCAGTATTTT.

This chain joins TRBV27 and TRBJ2-1, with TRBD1 matching 7 bases. CDR1 and CDR2 from the germline V gene are MNHEY and SMNVEV (reference sequence). V shed 5 bases and J 0 bases; nucleotides not matched to a gene: 4. The CDR3 extends over 15 amino acids. The CDR3 here is CASSQYRGSYNEQFF. CDR3 DNA: TGTGCCAGCAGTCAATACAGGGGCTCCTACAATGAGCAGTTCTTC.

This sequence joins TRBV11-3 and TRBJ2-2; no definite D call. CDR3 length: 13 residues. V was clipped by 1 base and J by 2 bases, with 2 bases between them. The germline gives CDR1 SGHNT, CDR2 YENEEA. CDR3 DNA: TGTGCCAGCAGCTTAGTAAACACCGGGGAGCTGTTTTTT. Protein: CASSLVNTGELFF.

The gene calls are TRBV6-5 and TRBJ2-3, with 9 positions matching TRBD1. The CDR3 consists of 14 residues. V lost 6 bases, J lost 4 bases, and 5 bases stayed unmatched. Germline V CDR1 and CDR2: MNHEY, SVGAGI. The chain's CDR3 is CASSLGQGPDTQYF. CDR3 nucleotides: TGTGCCAGCAGCCTGGGACAGGGCCCAGATACGCAGTATTTT.

This sequence joins TRBV5-4 and TRBJ1-6; D is uncertain. Germline lookup yields CDR1 SGHNT and CDR2 YYREEE (reference sequence). Between the trimmed V and J ends, which lost 1 base and 9 bases, there was a span of 5 bases. The CDR3 is 12 residues long. CDR3 coding DNA: TGTGCCAGCAGCTTGCCTTCTTCACCCCTCCACTTT. It codes for CASSLPSSPLHF.

The chain uses TRBV7-6 and TRBJ2-7; tentatively, D is TRBD1 (6 bases). CDR1 is SGHVS, CDR2 FNYEAQ, per germline. CDR3 size: 15 residues. The germline V and J ends were trimmed by 5 bases and 4 bases, with 18 bases remaining between them. CDR3 region: CASSLMGGGLYEQYF. CDR3 DNA sequence: TGTGCCAGCAGCCTTATGGGTGGGGGCCTTTACGAGCAGTACTTC.

This clone was seen a single time. The chain uses TRBV5-8 and TRBJ2-7; 7 positions match TRBD1. V shed 2 bases, J shed 3 bases, and the junction held 5 bases outside the gene matches. Per the germline V gene, CDR1 is SGHTS and CDR2 is YDEGEE. The CDR3 consists of 14 residues. The CDR3 loop is CASSFRQGIYEQYF. The CDR3 DNA reads TGTGCCAGCAGCTTTAGACAGGGTATCTACGAGCAGTACTTC.

J is TRBJ2-5 and V is TRBV5-4, with 8 positions matching TRBD2. The trim removed 3 bases at V and 7 bases at J, leaving 14 bases unmatched. The CDR3 sequence is 16 residues long. CDR1 is SGHNT, CDR2 YYREEE, per germline (reference sequence). DNA of the CDR3: TGTGCCAGCAGCTCTCCTAAGACTAGCGAGGTTGGGACCCAGTACTTC. It is translated as CASSSPKTSEVGTQYF.

V gene TRBV7-2 combines with J gene TRBJ2-2, with D perhaps TRBD1 (6 bases). Looked up from germline, CDR1 is SGHTA and CDR2 is FQGNSA. The V and J ends lost 8 bases and 1 base respectively, with 14 bases between them. The CDR3 has 15 residues. The CDR3 sequence is CASLRGGGNTGELFF. CDR3 bases: TGTGCCAGCTTGCGAGGGGGTGGGAACACCGGGGAGCTGTTTTTT.

The V and J genes are TRBV7-9 and TRBJ2-2; 7 positions match TRBD1. CDR3 length equals 13 residues. Germline V gene sequence: CDR1 SEHNR, CDR2 FQNEAQ (reference sequence). With 4 bases clipped from V and 7 bases from J, the junction kept 3 bases outside the gene matches. CDR3 protein: CASSSTGYGELFF. The CDR3 region has the DNA TGTGCCAGCAGCTCGACAGGGTACGGGGAGCTGTTTTTT. The variable domain in full, completed from reference TRBV7-9 and TRBJ2-2, reads DTGVSQNPRHKITKRGQNVTFRCDPISEHNRLYWYRQTLGQGPEFLTYFQNEAQLEKSRLLSDRFSAERPKGSFSTLEIQRTEQGDSAMYLCASSSTGYGELFFGEGSRLTVL.

In this sample, this clone turned up once. The V and J genes are TRBV9 and TRBJ2-3, with a tentative D call TRBD1 (5 bases). The length of the CDR3 is 14 residues. V was shortened by 4 bases and J by 4 bases, with 13 bases between the two germline ends. Germline loops: CDR1 SGDLS, CDR2 YYNGEE. CDR3 coding DNA: TGTGCCAGCAGCCAAATGTACAGGTCAGATACGCAGTATTTT. Protein: CASSQMYRSDTQYF.

The chain uses TRBV9 and TRBJ2-2; 9 bases match TRBD1. This CDR3 has 16 residues. CDR1 is SGDLS and CDR2 is YYNGEE in the germline V gene. Trimming at V came to 3 bases and at J to 3 bases, leaving 6 bases not matched to a gene. The CDR3 DNA reads as TGTGCCAGCAGCGCCCACAGGGGGCGAGACACCGGGGAGCTGTTTTTT. This translates into CASSAHRGRDTGELFF.

This clone was detected only once. This rearrangement joins TRBV2 to TRBJ2-5; possibly TRBD1 for D (8 bases). Trimming pared 6 bases from V and 5 bases from J, leaving 16 bases between. CDR1 is SNHLY, CDR2 FYNNEI, per germline. The CDR3 runs 14 residues. CDR3 residues: CASSTDRGGETQYF. The DNA for the CDR3 is TGTGCCAGCAGCACAGACAGGGGAGGGGAGACCCAGTACTTC.